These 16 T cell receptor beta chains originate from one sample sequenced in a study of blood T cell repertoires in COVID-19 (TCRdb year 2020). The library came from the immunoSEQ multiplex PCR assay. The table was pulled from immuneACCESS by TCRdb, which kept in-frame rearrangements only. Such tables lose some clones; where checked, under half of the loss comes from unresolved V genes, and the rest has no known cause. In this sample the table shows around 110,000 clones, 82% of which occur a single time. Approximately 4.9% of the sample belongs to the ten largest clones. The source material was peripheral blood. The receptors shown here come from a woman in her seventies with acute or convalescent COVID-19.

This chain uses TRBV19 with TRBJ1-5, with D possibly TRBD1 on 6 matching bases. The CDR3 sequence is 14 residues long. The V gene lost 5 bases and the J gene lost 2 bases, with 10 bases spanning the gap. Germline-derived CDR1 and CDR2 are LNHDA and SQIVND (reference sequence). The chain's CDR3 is CASSFRQGNQPQHF. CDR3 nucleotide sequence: TGTGCCAGTAGTTTTCGACAGGGCAATCAGCCCCAGCATTTT.

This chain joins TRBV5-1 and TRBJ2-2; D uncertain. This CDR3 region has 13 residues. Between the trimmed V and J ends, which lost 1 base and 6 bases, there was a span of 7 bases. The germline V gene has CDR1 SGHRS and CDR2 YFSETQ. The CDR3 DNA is TGCGCCAGCAGCTTGTCGGGTGCCGGGGAGCTGTTTTTT. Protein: CASSLSGAGELFF.

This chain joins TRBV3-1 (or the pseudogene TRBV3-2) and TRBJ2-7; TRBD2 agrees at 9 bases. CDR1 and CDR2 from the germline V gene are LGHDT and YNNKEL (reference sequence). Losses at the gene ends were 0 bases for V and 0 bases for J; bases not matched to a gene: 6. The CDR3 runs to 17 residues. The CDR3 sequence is CASSQDRLTSGSYEQYF. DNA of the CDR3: TGTGCCAGCAGCCAAGATCGGTTGACTAGCGGCTCCTACGAGCAGTACTTC.

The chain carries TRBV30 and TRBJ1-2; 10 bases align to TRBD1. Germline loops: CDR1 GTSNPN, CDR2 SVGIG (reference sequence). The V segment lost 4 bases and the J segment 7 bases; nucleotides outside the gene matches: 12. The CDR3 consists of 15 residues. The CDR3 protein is CAWNSKGQGWGGYTF. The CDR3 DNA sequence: TGTGCCTGGAACTCAAAGGGACAGGGGTGGGGTGGCTACACCTTC.

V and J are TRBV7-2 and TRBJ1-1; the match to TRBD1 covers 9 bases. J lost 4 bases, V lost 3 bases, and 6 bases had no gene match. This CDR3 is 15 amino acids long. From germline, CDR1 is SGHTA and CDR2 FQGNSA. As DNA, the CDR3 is TGTGCCAGCAGCTTCCAAGGACAGGGGACCACTGAAGCTTTCTTT. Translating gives CASSFQGQGTTEAFF.

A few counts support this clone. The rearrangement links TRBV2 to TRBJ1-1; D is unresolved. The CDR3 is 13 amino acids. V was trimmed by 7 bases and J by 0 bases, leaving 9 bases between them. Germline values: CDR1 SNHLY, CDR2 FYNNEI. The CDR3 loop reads CASTPYLNTEAFF. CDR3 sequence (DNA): TGTGCCAGCACTCCCTATCTGAACACTGAAGCTTTCTTT.

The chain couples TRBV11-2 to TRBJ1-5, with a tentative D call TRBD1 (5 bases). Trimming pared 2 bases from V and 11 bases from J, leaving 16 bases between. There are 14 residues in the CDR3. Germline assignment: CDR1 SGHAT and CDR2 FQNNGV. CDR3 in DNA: TGTGCCAGCAGCTTAACAGGCGTTCAAAGCGCCCAGCATTTT. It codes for CASSLTGVQSAQHF.

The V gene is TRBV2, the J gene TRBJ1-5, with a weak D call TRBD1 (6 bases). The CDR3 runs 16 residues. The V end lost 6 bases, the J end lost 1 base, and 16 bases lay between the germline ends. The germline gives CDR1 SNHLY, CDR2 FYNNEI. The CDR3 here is CASSLSPTGSNQPQHF. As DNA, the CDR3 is TGTGCCAGCAGCCTATCCCCGACAGGAAGCAATCAGCCCCAGCATTTT.

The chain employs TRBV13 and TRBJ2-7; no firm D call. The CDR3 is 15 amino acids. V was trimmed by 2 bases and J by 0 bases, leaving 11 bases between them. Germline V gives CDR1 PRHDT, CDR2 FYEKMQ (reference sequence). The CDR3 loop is CASSLMANPSYEQYF. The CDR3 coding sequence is TGTGCCAGCAGCTTAATGGCAAACCCCTCCTACGAGCAGTACTTC.

CDR3: CASSLEGLSTDTQYF. CDR3 bases: TGTGCCAGCAGCTTAGAGGGACTTAGCACAGATACGCAGTATTTT. The chain uses TRBV11-3 and TRBJ2-3, with TRBD2 as a possible D gene (6 bases). CDR3 size: 15 residues. Germline V gene lookup returns CDR1 SGHNT and CDR2 YENEEA. Trimming left V 0 bases short and J 0 bases short, with 7 bases between.

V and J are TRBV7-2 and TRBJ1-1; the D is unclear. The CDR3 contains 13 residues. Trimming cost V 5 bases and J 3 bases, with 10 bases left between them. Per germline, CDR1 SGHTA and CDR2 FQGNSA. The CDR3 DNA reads TGTGCCAGCAGCATCCGACACGACACTGAAGCTTTCTTT. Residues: CASSIRHDTEAFF.

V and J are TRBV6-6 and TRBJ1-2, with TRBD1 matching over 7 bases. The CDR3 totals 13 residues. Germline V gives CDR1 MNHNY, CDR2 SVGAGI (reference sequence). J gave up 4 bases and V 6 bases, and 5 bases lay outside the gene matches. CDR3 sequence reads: CASRQTGSYGYTF. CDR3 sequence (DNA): TGTGCCAGCAGACAGACAGGGAGCTATGGCTACACCTTC.

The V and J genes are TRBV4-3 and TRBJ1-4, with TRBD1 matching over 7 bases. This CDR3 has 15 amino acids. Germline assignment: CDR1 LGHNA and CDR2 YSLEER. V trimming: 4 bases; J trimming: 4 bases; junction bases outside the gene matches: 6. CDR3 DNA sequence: TGCGCCAGCAGCCGCGGGACAGTCTATAATGAAAAACTGTTTTTT. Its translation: CASSRGTVYNEKLFF.

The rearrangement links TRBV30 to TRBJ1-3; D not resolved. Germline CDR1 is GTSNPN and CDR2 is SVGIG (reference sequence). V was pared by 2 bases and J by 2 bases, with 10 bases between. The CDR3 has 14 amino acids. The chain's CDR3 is CAWSRNFPGNTIYF. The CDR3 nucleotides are TGTGCCTGGAGTCGCAACTTTCCTGGAAACACCATATATTTT.

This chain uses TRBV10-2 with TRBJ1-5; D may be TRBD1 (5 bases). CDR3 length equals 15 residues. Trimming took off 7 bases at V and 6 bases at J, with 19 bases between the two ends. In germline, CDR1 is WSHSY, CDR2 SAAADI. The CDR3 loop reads CASTQTWTRGQPQHF. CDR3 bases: TGCGCCAGCACCCAGACTTGGACAAGGGGTCAGCCCCAGCATTTT.

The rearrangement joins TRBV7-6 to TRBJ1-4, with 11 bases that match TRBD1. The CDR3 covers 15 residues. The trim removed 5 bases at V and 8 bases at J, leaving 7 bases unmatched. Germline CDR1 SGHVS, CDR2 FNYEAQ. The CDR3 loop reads CASSPSDRGHEKLFF. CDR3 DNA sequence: TGTGCCAGCAGCCCCTCGGACAGGGGGCACGAAAAACTGTTTTTT. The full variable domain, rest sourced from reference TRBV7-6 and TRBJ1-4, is GAGVSQSPRYKVTKRGQDVALRCDPISGHVSLYWYRQALGQGPEFLTYFNYEAQQDKSGLPNDRFSAERPEGSISTLTIQRTEQRDSAMYRCASSPSDRGHEKLFFGSGTQLSVL.